The clone carrying this T cell receptor beta chain was picked up a small number of times. As yet, its antigen is unknown. The source of the sample is a study of human T cells and chemical hapten exposure. Study summary: Small pooled library volume differences chiefly drove per-sample TCR yield variation.

As to time point: healthy volunteer bleed at 2 weeks. It was unfractionated whole blood from which total RNA was extracted. Library preparation tagged each individual cDNA molecule with a unique molecular identifier. Per the study methods: A typical sample had roughly 96,000 TCRs, with roughly 23,224 to 690,600 overall. One entry per CDR3 protein, called by TCRdb with MiXCR from the RACE reads. TCRdb, not the authors, supplied the V and J calls. The sample contains about 130,000 distinct CDR3 sequences, 9% to 10% of which appear only once. General observations from the study: The study found that DPC sensitization did not change TCRs above 1 in 1000 frequency.

The sequencing sample was made of whole blood. The clonotype comes from a male donor in good health. Some clones in this sample may be carry-over from other donors' samples.

The CDR3 loop is CASSELPSGGYNEQFF. The CDR3 DNA reads TGCGCCAGCAGTGAGCTTCCCAGCGGAGGGTACAATGAGCAGTTCTTC. This sequence joins TRBV10-2 and TRBJ2-1, with D perhaps TRBD2 (6 bases). The CDR3 extends over 16 amino acids. Trimming took 2 bases from V and 4 from J, leaving 15 bases between them. Germline V gives CDR1 WSHSY, CDR2 SAAADI.